This T cell receptor (beta chain) was profiled in a study of PD-L1 blockade in urothelial cancer. About the study: Atezolizumab was started by patients in 2014 at 1,200 mg intravenously every 3 weeks.

The table came from immunoSEQ multiplex PCR; TCRdb's copy has only in-frame clones and leaves some out. The profile shows tens of thousands of clones, around 80% of them singletons. V gave up 7 bases and J gave up 0 bases; unmatched junction bases: 9. Looked up from germline, CDR1 is LNHDA and CDR2 is SQIVND (reference sequence). The CDR3 is made up of 15 amino acids. This material consisted of PBMCs, taken around atezolizumab (anti-PD-L1) treatment. This clonotype was obtained from a man between 65 and 85 years old with urothelial cancer. This sequence joins TRBV19 and TRBJ2-7; TRBD2 aligns across 7 bases. This chain's CDR3 is CASTASGGSSYEQYF. The CDR3 DNA follows: TGTGCCAGTACCGCTAGCGGAGGGAGCTCCTACGAGCAGTACTTC. Based on the CDR3 plus reference TRBV19 and TRBJ2-7, the full variable domain is DGGITQSPKYLFRKEGQNVTLSCEQNLNHDAMYWYRQDPGQGLRLIYYSQIVNDFQKGDIAEGYSVSREKKESFPLTVTSAQKNPTAFYLCASTASGGSSYEQYFGPGTRLTVT.